The rows below give T cell receptor beta chains drawn from one sample of a study of cytomegalovirus exposure and HLA in healthy donors. Profiled with immunoSEQ multiplex PCR; TCRdb holds only in-frame clones, not every one. The table has about 140,000 clones, over 60% seen once; the top ten hold 1.5% to 2%. The specimen was PBMCs. These receptors were taken from a man between 35 and 55 years old in good health and CMV-seronegative. The conserved cysteine and the conserved F or W are not part of the CDR3 here. D genes are given only for firm matches.

TRBD2 | TRBJ2-7 | TRBV7-8 | ASSPRAGGIYEQY
. | TRBJ2-7 | TRBV27 | ASSWDGGTVMYEQY
. | TRBJ2-7 | TRBV5-4 | ASSPGGLIYEQY
TRBD1 | . | TRBV29-1 | SVATGAYEQY
. | TRBJ2-3 | TRBV5-6 | ASSLALRGHSTDTQY
TRBD2 | TRBJ2-2 | TRBV18 | ASSTGLAYGELF
TRBD2 | TRBJ2-7 | TRBV6-1 | ASLAGLYEQY
TRBD1 | TRBJ1-1 | TRBV5-1 | ASSLQGYTEAF
TRBD2 | TRBJ2-7 | TRBV5-1 | ASRRGIHEQY
TRBD1 | TRBJ1-2 | TRBV6-5 | ASRGDRANYGYT
TRBD2 | TRBJ2-1 | TRBV25-1 | ASSATSGRLNNEQF
. | TRBJ2-5 | TRBV2 | ASRRGTLAAETQY
. | TRBJ2-1 | TRBV28 | ASSSSVYPYNEQF
. | TRBJ1-2 | TRBV28 | ASTWPGNYGYT
TRBD2 | TRBJ2-1 | TRBV6-5 | ASSPPGTSLNEQF
TRBD1 | TRBJ1-2 | TRBV28 | ASSSDREVSNYGYT
. | TRBJ2-5 | TRBV5-1 | ASSLAGFQETQY
TRBD1 | TRBJ1-6 | TRBV11-3 | ASGPLTGPYNSPLH
TRBD1 | TRBJ2-4 | TRBV6-1 | ASSALRQGAGNIQY